One sample yielded the 19 T cell receptor beta chains listed below, sequenced in a study of T cells expressing NK-cell markers (TCRdb year 2020). The library was built by means of 5' RACE. TCRdb lists the instrument as Illumina HiSeq 2000. TCRdb reprocessed the raw reads; every CDR3 protein sequence is a single record, and DNA is not supplied. The sample table records roughly 390,000 distinct CDR3 sequences. The top ten clones comprise roughly 5.2% of the sample. Material for sequencing was blood T cells: a sorted CD56 or NKG2C T cell subset, CD4+ or CD8+ T cells, or bulk PBMC T cells (not recorded which). The receptors here all came from a man between 18 and 69 years old in good health.

The chain carries TRBV12-3 or TRBV12-4 and TRBJ2-3. The CDR3 runs to 12 residues. CDR3 amino acids: CASSLGSFPQYF.

V is TRBV5-8 and J is TRBJ1-6. The CDR3 has 14 residues. Germline lookup yields CDR1 SGHTS and CDR2 YDEGEE. CDR3 in amino acids: CASSLGFSDSPLHF.

CDR3 loop: CSAHPGTSGDNEQFF. V usage is TRBV20-1 and J usage is TRBJ2-1; TCRdb proposes TRBD2, but this gene call is untestable without DNA. Germline V gives CDR1 DFQATT, CDR2 SNEGSKA (reference sequence). The CDR3 contains 15 residues.

The chain has TRBV6-1 and TRBJ2-7. This CDR3 spans 13 amino acids. Germline CDR1 MNHNS, CDR2 SASEGT. CDR3 amino acids: CASSKKILLGQYF.

V usage is TRBV12-3 or TRBV12-4 and J usage is TRBJ1-6; TCRdb picks TRBD1, but there is no DNA to check that call. The CDR3 is 15 residues long. The CDR3 loop is CASSAFGTANSPLHF.

The J gene is TRBJ2-5, the V gene TRBV7-6; TCRdb gives TRBD1 as the D gene, but with no DNA this cannot be confirmed. The length of the CDR3 is 13 residues. In germline, CDR1 is SGHVS, CDR2 FNYEAQ. CDR3 sequence: CASSSGTGGTQYF. The whole variable domain, filled in from reference TRBV7-6 and TRBJ2-5, reads GAGVSQSPRYKVTKRGQDVALRCDPISGHVSLYWYRQALGQGPEFLTYFNYEAQQDKSGLPNDRFSAERPEGSISTLTIQRTEQRDSAMYRCASSSGTGGTQYFGPGTRLLVL.

The J gene is TRBJ2-3, the V gene TRBV6-1. Germline CDR1 MNHNS, CDR2 SASEGT. The CDR3 sequence is 15 residues long. The CDR3 reads CASSPQPKLPDTQYF.

This sequence joins TRBV4-2 and TRBJ2-7; TCRdb outputs TRBD2, but without DNA this stays unchecked. CDR3 length equals 15 residues. Germline values: CDR1 LGHNA, CDR2 YNFKEQ. The CDR3 spells CASSQFTGTSDEQYF.

The V call is TRBV11-3, the J call TRBJ2-7; the D gene TCRdb calls, TRBD1, cannot be checked with no DNA. Germline CDR1 SGHNT, CDR2 YENEEA. The CDR3 is made up of 13 amino acids. CDR3 region: CASSFRQGGEQYF.

The chain joins TRBV11-2 to TRBJ1-1. CDR1 and CDR2 (germline): SGHAT, FQNNGV. CDR3 length: 13 amino acids. CDR3 residues: CASSLESGTEAFF.

The V and J genes are TRBV4-1 and TRBJ2-5; checking the TCRdb D call of TRBD1 is not possible without DNA. The length of the CDR3 is 14 residues. Germline V gene data show CDR1 as MGHRA and CDR2 as YSYEKL. The CDR3 reads CASSQEAAVGGRNF.

The chain uses TRBV18 and TRBJ2-3. CDR1 is KGHSH, CDR2 LQKENI, per germline. CDR3 size: 16 residues. The CDR3 spells CASSPTSRNRTDTQYF.

V is TRBV7-7 and J is TRBJ2-1; there is no DNA to check the TCRdb D call of TRBD2. From germline, CDR1 is SSHAT and CDR2 FNYEAQ (reference sequence). This CDR3 contains 15 residues. CDR3 amino acids: CASSPTSGPSNEQFF.

This rearrangement joins TRBV11-2 to TRBJ2-1; the D call of TRBD2 rests on TCRdb alone, since no DNA is present to check it. The CDR3 runs 16 residues. Germline V CDR1 and CDR2: SGHAT, FQNNGV. The CDR3 protein is CASSPQRGGAGHEQFF. Looking up the rest from reference TRBV11-2 and TRBJ2-1 gives the full variable domain: EAGVAQSPRYKIIEKRQSVAFWCNPISGHATLYWYQQILGQGPKLLIQFQNNGVVDDSQLPKDRFSAERLKGVDSTLKIQPAKLEDSAVYLCASSPQRGGAGHEQFFGPGTRLTVL.

CDR3: CSAMALTGDEKLFF. V usage is TRBV20-1 and J usage is TRBJ1-4; the D call from TCRdb, TRBD1, cannot be confirmed without DNA. This CDR3 has 14 amino acids. The germline CDR1 and CDR2 sequences are DFQATT and SNEGSKA (reference sequence).

The chain has TRBV28 and TRBJ2-7. The CDR3 runs to 11 residues. The germline V gene encodes CDR1 MDHEN and CDR2 SYDVKM. CDR3 in amino acids: CASSRRAEQYF.

The V and J genes are TRBV5-1 and TRBJ2-1; TCRdb reports TRBD2, a call that lacks DNA to check it against. The germline CDR1 and CDR2 sequences are SGHRS and YFSETQ. CDR3 length: 18 amino acids. CDR3 loop: CASSLEIAGGFRRDEQFF.

This chain uses TRBV29-1 with TRBJ2-1; TCRdb names TRBD1, which stays unverified in the absence of DNA. Germline CDR1 SQVTM, CDR2 ANQGSEA. The CDR3 runs 14 residues. The CDR3 reads CSVPSQASYNEQFF.

The CDR3 sequence: CSADYGLTGEQYF. The rearrangement uses TRBV20-1 and TRBJ2-7; TCRdb gives TRBD2 as the D gene, but with no DNA this cannot be confirmed. The CDR3 runs 13 residues. Germline values: CDR1 DFQATT, CDR2 SNEGSKA (reference sequence).